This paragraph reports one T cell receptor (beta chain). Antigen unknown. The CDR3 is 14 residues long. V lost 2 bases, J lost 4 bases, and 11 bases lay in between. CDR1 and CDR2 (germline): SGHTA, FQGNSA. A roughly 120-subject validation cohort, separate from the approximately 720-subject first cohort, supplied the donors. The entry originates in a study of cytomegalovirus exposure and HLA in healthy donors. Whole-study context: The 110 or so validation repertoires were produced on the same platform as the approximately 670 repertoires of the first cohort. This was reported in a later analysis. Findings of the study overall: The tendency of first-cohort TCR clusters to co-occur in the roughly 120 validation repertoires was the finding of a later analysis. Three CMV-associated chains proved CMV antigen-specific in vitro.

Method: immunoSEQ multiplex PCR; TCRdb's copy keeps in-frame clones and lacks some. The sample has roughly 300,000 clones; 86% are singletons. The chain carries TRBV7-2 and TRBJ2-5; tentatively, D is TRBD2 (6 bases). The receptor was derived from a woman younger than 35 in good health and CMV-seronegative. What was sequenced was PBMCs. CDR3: CASSLRDSGETQYF. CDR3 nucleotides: TGTGCCAGCAGCTTAAGGGACTCCGGAGAGACCCAGTACTTC.